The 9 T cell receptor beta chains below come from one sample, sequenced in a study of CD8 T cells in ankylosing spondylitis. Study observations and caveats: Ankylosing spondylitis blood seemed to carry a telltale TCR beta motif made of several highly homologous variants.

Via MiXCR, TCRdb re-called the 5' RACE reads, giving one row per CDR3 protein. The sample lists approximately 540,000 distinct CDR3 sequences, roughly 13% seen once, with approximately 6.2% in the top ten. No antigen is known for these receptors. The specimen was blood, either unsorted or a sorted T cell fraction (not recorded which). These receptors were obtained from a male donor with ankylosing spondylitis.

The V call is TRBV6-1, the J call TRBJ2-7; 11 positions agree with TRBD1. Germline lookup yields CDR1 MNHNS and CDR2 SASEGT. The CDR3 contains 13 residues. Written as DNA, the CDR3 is TGTGCCAGCAGTGAGCGGACAGGGGGCCATCCTGACGTC. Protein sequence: CASSERTGGHPDV.

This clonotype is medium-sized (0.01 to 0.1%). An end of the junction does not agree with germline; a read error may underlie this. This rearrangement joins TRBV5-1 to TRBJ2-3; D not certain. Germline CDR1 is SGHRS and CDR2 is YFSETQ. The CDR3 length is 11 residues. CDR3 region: CASSLADTQYF. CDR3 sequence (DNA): TGTGCCAGCAGCTTGGCAGATACGCAGTATTTT.

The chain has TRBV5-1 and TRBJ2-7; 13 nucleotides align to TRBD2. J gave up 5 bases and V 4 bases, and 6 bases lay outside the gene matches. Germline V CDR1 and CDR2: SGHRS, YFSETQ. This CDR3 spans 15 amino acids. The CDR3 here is CASSRTSGSTDEQYV. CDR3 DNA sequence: TGCGCCAGCAGCCGGACTAGCGGGAGTACGGACGAGCAGTACGTC.

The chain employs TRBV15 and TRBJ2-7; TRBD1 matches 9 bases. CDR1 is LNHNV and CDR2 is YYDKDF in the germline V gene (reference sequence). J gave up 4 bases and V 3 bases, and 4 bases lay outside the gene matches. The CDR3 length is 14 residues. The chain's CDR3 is CATSRDRGLYEQYF. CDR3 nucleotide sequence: TGTGCCACCAGCAGGGACAGGGGTCTGTACGAGCAGTACTTC.

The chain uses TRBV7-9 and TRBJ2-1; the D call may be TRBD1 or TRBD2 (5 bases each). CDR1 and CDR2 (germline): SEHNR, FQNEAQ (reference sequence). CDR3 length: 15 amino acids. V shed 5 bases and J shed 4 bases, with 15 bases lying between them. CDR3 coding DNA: TGTGCCAGCAGCCCTCCCGGGACCGTTTACAATGAGCAGTTCTTC. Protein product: CASSPPGTVYNEQFF.

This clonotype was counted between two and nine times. The chain's CDR3 is CSASGLAGDEQYF. In DNA form, the CDR3 reads TGCAGTGCTAGTGGTCTAGCGGGAGACGAGCAGTACTTC. The chain joins TRBV20-1 to TRBJ2-7; 10 positions agree with TRBD2. The junction had 4 bases not matched to a gene; V was cut back by 3 bases and J by 5 bases. This CDR3 contains 13 residues. Germline V CDR1 and CDR2: DFQATT, SNEGSKA (reference sequence).

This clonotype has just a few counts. The CDR3 loop is CASSLGSEEYNEQFF. In DNA form, the CDR3 reads TGCGCCAGCAGCTTAGGTAGCGAAGAATACAATGAGCAGTTCTTC. The chain recombines TRBV5-1 with TRBJ2-1, with a weak D call TRBD2 (5 bases). Trimming removed 2 bases from V and 4 bases from J, with 13 bases in between. The CDR3 has 15 residues. Germline V gene data show CDR1 as SGHRS and CDR2 as YFSETQ.

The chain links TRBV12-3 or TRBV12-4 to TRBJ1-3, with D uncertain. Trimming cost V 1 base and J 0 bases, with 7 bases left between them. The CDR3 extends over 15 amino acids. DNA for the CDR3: TGTGCCAGCAGTTTAGACGCAAACTCTGGAAACACCATATATTTT. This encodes CASSLDANSGNTIYF.

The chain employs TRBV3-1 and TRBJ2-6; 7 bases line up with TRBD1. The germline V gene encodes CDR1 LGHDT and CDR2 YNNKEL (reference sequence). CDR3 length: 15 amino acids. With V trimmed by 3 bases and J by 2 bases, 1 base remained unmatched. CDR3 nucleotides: TGTGCCAGCAGCCACGGACAGGCTGGGGCCAACGTCCTGACTTTC. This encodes CASSHGQAGANVLTF.